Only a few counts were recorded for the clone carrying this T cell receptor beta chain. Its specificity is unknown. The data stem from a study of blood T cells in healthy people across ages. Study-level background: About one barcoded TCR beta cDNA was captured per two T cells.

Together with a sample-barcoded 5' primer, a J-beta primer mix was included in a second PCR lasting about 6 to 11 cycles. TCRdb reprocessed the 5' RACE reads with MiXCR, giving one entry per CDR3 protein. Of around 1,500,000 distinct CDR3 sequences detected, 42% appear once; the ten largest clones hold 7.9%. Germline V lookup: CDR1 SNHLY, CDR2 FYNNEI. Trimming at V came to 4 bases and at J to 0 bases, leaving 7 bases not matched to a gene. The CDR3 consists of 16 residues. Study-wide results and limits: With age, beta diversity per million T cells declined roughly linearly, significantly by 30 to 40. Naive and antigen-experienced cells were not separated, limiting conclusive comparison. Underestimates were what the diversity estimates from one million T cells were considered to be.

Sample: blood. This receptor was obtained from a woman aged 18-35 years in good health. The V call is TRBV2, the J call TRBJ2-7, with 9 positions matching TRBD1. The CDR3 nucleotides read TGTGCCAGCAGTGGCCGAGACAGGGGGGCCTCCTACGAGCAGTACTTC. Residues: CASSGRDRGASYEQYF.